This T cell receptor (beta chain) was sequenced in a study of T cells in Graves' hyperthyroidism and ophthalmopathy. Study conclusions and caveats: With a median lead of about six months before onset, the model predicted ophthalmopathy. The majority of expanded thyroid clonotypes above 0.001 also appeared in blood. Ophthalmopathy and stable hyperthyroidism were separated by a 13 V-J model.

For this clonotype: The antigen remains unidentified. Sequence at one end of the junction differs from germline and may be a read error.

This CDR3 spans 13 amino acids. Germline CDR1 SSHAT, CDR2 FNYEAQ (reference sequence). TCR beta CDR3 region amplification was performed from RNA transcripts. HTBI primers were employed in a first-round RT-PCR of the TCR CDR3. TCRdb reprocessed the multiplex PCR reads with MiXCR, giving one entry per CDR3 protein. Among under 400,000 distinct CDR3 sequences listed, 15% to 20% were seen once. Diagnoses rested on clinical symptoms, serum thyroxine and TRAb, thyroid ultrasound and orbital computed tomography. This chain links TRBV7-7 with TRBJ2-5; D is perhaps TRBD1 or TRBD2 (6 bases each). The TCR originated in a middle-aged woman with Graves' ophthalmopathy. The sequencing input was blood. The CDR3 is CASSLGGRGTQYF. CDR3 DNA sequence: TGTGCTAGCAGCTTAGGGGGGAGAGGGACCCAGTACTTC. The variable domain in full, with the rest retrieved from reference TRBV7-7 and TRBJ2-5, is GAGVSQSPRYKVTKRGQDVTLRCDPISSHATLYWYQQALGQGPEFLTYFNYEAQPDKSGLPSDRFSAERPEGSISTLTIQRTEQRDSAMYRCASSLGGRGTQYFGPGTRLLVL.